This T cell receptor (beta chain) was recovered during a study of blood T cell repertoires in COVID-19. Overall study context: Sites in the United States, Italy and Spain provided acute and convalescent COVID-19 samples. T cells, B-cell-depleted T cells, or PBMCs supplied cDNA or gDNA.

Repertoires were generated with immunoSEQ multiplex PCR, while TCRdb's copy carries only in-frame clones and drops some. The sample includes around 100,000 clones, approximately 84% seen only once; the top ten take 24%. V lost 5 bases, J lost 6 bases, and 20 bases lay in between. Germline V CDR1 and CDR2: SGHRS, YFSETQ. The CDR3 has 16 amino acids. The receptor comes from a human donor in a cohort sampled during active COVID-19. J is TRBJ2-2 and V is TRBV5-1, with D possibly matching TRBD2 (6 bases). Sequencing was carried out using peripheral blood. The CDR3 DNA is TGCGCCAGCAGTATCCGGCTGGGACTTAACTCCGGGGAGCTGTTTTTT. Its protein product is CASSIRLGLNSGELFF.